These T cell receptor beta chains were read from a single sample in a study of cytomegalovirus exposure and HLA in healthy donors. Repertoires were generated with immunoSEQ multiplex PCR, while TCRdb's copy carries only in-frame clones and drops some. This sample has about 160,000 clones, with more than 60% found just once. The material sequenced was PBMCs. The origin of the receptors is a man aged 35 to 55 in good health and CMV-seronegative. The CDR3 runs from the conserved cysteine through the conserved F or W. D genes are given only for firm matches. Clone sizes are given selectively: once, few, many, or a class where the clone is expanded.

few | - | TRBJ1-1 | TRBV7-9 | CTSSSDSLEALF | TGTACCAGCAGCTCGGACAGCCTTGAAGCTCTCTTT
- | - | TRBJ2-3 | TRBV18 | CASSPVTGVTDTQYF | TGTGCCAGCTCACCTGTAACGGGAGTTACAGATACGCAGTATTTT
- | - | TRBJ1-1 | TRBV11-3 | CASQGSMNTEAFF | TGTGCCAGCCAGGGCAGCATGAACACTGAAGCTTTCTTT
few | TRBD1 | TRBJ2-7 | TRBV5-4 | CASSLAGTGSYEQYF | TGTGCCAGCAGCTTGGCCGGGACAGGGTCCTACGAGCAGTACTTC
once | - | TRBJ1-6 | TRBV20-1 | CSVPGFSPLHF | TGCAGTGTCCCAGGGTTTTCACCCCTCCACTTT
- | - | TRBJ1-1 | TRBV6-5 | CASSYGSAREAFF | TGTGCCAGCAGTTACGGAAGCGCGCGGGAAGCTTTCTTT
few | - | TRBJ2-1 | TRBV6-1 | CASSERQEGAYNEQFF | TGTGCCAGCAGTGAAAGACAGGAAGGGGCCTACAATGAGCAGTTCTTC
- | - | TRBJ2-2 | TRBV9 | CASSVGDMGTGELFF | TGTGCCAGCAGCGTAGGGGACATGGGGACCGGGGAGCTGTTTTTT
- | - | TRBJ1-3 | TRBV4-2 | CASSSVALADSGNTIYF | TGTGCCAGCAGCTCAGTGGCCTTGGCGGACTCTGGAAACACCATATATTTT
- | - | TRBJ2-3 | TRBV6-5 | CASSYGRGLDQDTQYF | TGTGCCAGCAGTTACGGTCGAGGACTGGACCAAGATACGCAGTATTTT
few | TRBD1 | TRBJ2-7 | TRBV6-6 | CASSYNRGSYEQYF | TGTGCCAGCAGTTATAACAGGGGGTCCTACGAGCAGTACTTC
- | - | TRBJ2-6 | TRBV7-9 | CASTTSRGSGANVLTF | TGTGCCAGCACCACTTCCCGCGGCTCTGGGGCCAACGTCCTGACTTTC
- | TRBD2 | TRBJ2-5 | TRBV28 | CASSLIGGGEETQYF | TGTGCCAGCAGTTTAATCGGCGGGGGAGAAGAGACCCAGTACTTC
- | TRBD1 | TRBJ2-5 | TRBV6-4 | CASSPRTGDETQYF | TGTGCCAGCAGCCCCCGGACAGGGGACGAGACCCAGTACTTC
few | - | TRBJ2-3 | TRBV2 | CASSVFRGGDTQYF | TGTGCCAGCAGTGTCTTCAGGGGCGGAGATACGCAGTATTTT
few | - | TRBJ2-3 | TRBV11-1 | CASRASIGHSLQADTQYF | TGTGCCAGCAGGGCCTCGATAGGTCACTCTCTACAGGCAGATACGCAGTATTTT
- | - | TRBJ2-7 | TRBV11-2 | CASSPDRSYEQYF | TGTGCCAGCAGCCCCGACAGGTCCTACGAGCAGTACTTC
- | - | TRBJ1-1 | TRBV6-1 | CASRGLRNTEAFF | TGTGCCAGCAGGGGACTGAGGAACACTGAAGCTTTCTTT
- | - | TRBJ1-1 | TRBV5-1 | CASSFDRGNTEAFF | TGCGCCAGCAGCTTCGATAGGGGGAACACTGAAGCTTTCTTT
- | TRBD1 | TRBJ2-2 | TRBV30 | CAWRPTGDANTGELFF | TGTGCCTGGAGACCTACAGGGGACGCGAACACCGGGGAGCTGTTTTTT
- | TRBD1 | TRBJ2-1 | TRBV9 | CASSVAPHRTGVNEQFF | TGTGCCAGCAGCGTAGCTCCTCATCGGACAGGAGTTAATGAGCAGTTCTTC
few | - | TRBJ1-1 | TRBV29-1 | CSAKGGGNTEAFF | TGCAGCGCCAAGGGCGGAGGAAACACTGAAGCTTTCTTT
- | TRBD1 | TRBJ1-4 | TRBV7-6 | CASSPGQTTNEKLFF | TGTGCCAGCAGCCCGGGACAGACAACTAATGAAAAACTGTTTTTT
- | - | TRBJ2-4 | TRBV13 | CASSSGGAKNIQYF | TGTGCCAGCAGCTCGGGCGGGGCCAAAAACATTCAGTACTTC
few | - | TRBJ2-1 | TRBV14 | CASSQDSGGTGDEQFF | TGTGCCAGCAGCCAAGATAGCGGCGGGACGGGCGATGAGCAGTTCTTC
- | - | TRBJ1-2 | TRBV30 | CAWAPGRAENYGYTF | TGTGCCTGGGCTCCTGGGAGGGCTGAAAACTATGGCTACACCTTC
- | - | TRBJ2-7 | TRBV7-8 | CASSPDTFYEQYF | TGTGCCAGCAGTCCAGACACATTCTACGAGCAGTACTTC
- | - | TRBJ1-6 | TRBV5-6 | CASSLKGGPDSYNSPLHF | TGTGCCAGCAGCTTGAAGGGGGGGCCCGACTCCTATAATTCACCCCTCCACTTT
few | - | TRBJ2-3 | TRBV6-4 | CASSEGGAGTDTQYF | TGTGCCAGCAGTGAAGGGGGGGCGGGCACAGATACGCAGTATTTT
few | - | TRBJ2-6 | TRBV4-1 | CASSQDRQGSSGANVLTF | TGCGCCAGCAGCCAAGATCGCCAGGGGAGCTCTGGGGCCAACGTCCTGACTTTC
- | - | TRBJ1-1 | TRBV7-9 | CASSFGVVTEAFF | TGTGCCAGCAGCTTCGGGGTAGTCACTGAAGCTTTCTTT
- | - | TRBJ2-1 | TRBV7-9 | CASSSIGGIYNEQFF | TGTGCCAGCAGCTCGATAGGAGGAATCTACAATGAGCAGTTCTTC